This T cell receptor (beta chain) was identified during a study of graft-versus-host responses after intestinal transplantation. Measured with immunoSEQ multiplex PCR; TCRdb has only the in-frame clones, and not every one. The data contain roughly 13,000 clones, roughly 80% of them singletons. The CDR3 is 16 amino acids. V gave up 2 bases and J gave up 3 bases, with 14 bases separating them. Germline V gene lookup returns CDR1 MDHEN and CDR2 SYDVKM. This TCR came from a human patient who received an intestinal transplant, so some T cells may come from the graft donor. The chain carries TRBV28 and TRBJ1-5; D is unclear. The material sequenced was PBMCs, taken around 300 days after intestinal transplant. CDR3 nucleotide sequence: TGTGCCAGCAGTTTAGGATATTTGGGTGACAATCAGCCCCAGCATTTT. Translating gives CASSLGYLGDNQPQHF.